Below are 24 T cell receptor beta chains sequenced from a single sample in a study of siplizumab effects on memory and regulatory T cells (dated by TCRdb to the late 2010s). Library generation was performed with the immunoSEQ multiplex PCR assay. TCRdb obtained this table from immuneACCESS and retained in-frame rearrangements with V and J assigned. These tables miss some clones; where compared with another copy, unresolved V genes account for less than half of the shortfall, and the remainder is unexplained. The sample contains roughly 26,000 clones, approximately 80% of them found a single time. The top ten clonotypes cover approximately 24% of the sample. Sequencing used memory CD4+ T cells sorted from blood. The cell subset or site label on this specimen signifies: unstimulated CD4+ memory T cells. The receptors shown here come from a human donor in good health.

The CDR3 reads CASSPKGHTNTGELFF. CDR3 DNA sequence: TGTGCCAGCAGCCCTAAGGGTCACACGAACACCGGGGAGCTGTTTTTT. The chain links TRBV21-1 to TRBJ2-2. TRBV21-1 is a known pseudogene. This CDR3 is 16 amino acids long.

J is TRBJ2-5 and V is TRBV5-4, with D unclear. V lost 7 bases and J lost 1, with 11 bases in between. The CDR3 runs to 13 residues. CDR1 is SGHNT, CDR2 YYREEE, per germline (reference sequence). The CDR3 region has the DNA TGTGCCAGCGGGAACAAACCCCAAGAGACCCAGTACTTC. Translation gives CASGNKPQETQYF.

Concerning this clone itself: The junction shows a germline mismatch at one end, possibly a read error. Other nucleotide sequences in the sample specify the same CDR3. The CDR3 DNA follows: TGTGCCAGCAGGGGGACTAGCGAGCCGAGGGATGAGCAGTTCTTC. It yields the protein CASRGTSEPRDEQFF. The chain couples TRBV5-1 to TRBJ2-1; 10 bases line up with TRBD2. Germline CDR1 reads SGHRS; CDR2 reads YFSETQ. The CDR3 loop spans 15 amino acids.

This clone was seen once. The chain's CDR3 is CAISEPGAGSYEQYF. The CDR3 region has the DNA TGTGCCATCAGTGAGCCAGGGGCAGGGTCCTACGAGCAGTACTTC. The chain combines TRBV10-3 with TRBJ2-7, with D perhaps matching TRBD1 (6 bases). Trimming removed 2 bases from V and 1 base from J, with 12 bases in between. Germline-derived CDR1 and CDR2 are ENHRY and SYGVKD. The CDR3 totals 15 residues.

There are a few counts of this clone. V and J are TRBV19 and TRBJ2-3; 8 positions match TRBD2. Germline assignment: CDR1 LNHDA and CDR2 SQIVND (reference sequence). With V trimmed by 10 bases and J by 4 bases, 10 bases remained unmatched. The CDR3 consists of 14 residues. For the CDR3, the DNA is TGTGCCACTGGCGGGGCTAGCGGGTCAGATACGCAGTATTTT. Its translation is CATGGASGSDTQYF.

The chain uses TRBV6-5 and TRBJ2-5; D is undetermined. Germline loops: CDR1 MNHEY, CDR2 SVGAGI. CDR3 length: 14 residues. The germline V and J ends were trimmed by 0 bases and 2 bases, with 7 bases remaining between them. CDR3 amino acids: CASSYSLDQETQYF. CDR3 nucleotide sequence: TGTGCCAGCAGTTACTCATTGGATCAAGAGACCCAGTACTTC.

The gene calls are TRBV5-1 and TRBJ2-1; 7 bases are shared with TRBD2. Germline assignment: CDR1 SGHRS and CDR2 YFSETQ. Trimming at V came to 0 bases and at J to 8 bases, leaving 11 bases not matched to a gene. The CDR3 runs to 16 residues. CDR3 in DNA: TGCGCCAGCAGCTTGGCCGGGGGGACCGTCTTGGATGAGCAGTTCTTC. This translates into CASSLAGGTVLDEQFF.

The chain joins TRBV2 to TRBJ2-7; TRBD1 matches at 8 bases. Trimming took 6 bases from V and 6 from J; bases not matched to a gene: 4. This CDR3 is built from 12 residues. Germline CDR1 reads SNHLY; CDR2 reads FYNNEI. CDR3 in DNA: TGTGCCAGCAGCGCGACAGGGGCCGAGCAGTACTTC. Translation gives CASSATGAEQYF.

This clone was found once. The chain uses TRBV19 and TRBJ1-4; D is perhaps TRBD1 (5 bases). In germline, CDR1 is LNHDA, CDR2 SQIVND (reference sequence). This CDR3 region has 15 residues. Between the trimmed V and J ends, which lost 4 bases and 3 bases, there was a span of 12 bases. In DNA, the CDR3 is TGTGCCAGTAGTAGGGCAGGGAAAGCTAATGAAAAACTGTTTTTT. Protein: CASSRAGKANEKLFF.

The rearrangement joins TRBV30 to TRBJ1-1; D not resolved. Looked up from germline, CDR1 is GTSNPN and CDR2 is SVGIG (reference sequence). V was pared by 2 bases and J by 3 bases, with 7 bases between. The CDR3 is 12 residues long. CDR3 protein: CAWSSVYTEAFF. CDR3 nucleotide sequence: TGTGCCTGGAGTTCAGTCTACACTGAAGCTTTCTTT. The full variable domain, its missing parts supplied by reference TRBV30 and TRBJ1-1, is SQTIHQWPATLVQPVGSPLSLECTVEGTSNPNLYWYRQAAGRGLQLLFYSVGIGQISSEVPQNLSASRPQDRQFILSSKKLLLSDSGFYLCAWSSVYTEAFFGQGTRLTVV.

The CDR3 DNA reads TGTGCCAGCAGTCCCAAGTGGTCCTACGAGCAGTACTTC. It is translated as CASSPKWSYEQYF. The chain is built from TRBV28 and TRBJ2-7; D gene ambiguous. The germline V and J ends were trimmed by 5 bases and 1 base, with 9 bases remaining between them. Germline V lookup: CDR1 MDHEN, CDR2 SYDVKM. The CDR3 runs 13 residues.

The CDR3 here is CASSVGGVVGRGSTDTQYF. CDR3 sequence (DNA): TGTGCCAGCAGCGTAGGCGGTGTCGTAGGCCGGGGGAGCACAGATACGCAGTATTTT. This chain connects TRBV9 to TRBJ2-3; maybe TRBD2 (6 bases). The CDR3 is 19 residues long. V dropped 0 bases and J dropped 0 bases, with 20 bases sitting between them. Germline-derived CDR1 and CDR2 are SGDLS and YYNGEE.

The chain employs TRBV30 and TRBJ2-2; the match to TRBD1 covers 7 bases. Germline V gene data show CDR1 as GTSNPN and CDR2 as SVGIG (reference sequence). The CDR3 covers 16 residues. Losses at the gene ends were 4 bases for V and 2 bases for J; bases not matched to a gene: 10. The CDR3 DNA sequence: TGTGCCTGGACGAAACCCCGGGACAGCAACACCGGGGAGCTGTTTTTT. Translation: CAWTKPRDSNTGELFF.

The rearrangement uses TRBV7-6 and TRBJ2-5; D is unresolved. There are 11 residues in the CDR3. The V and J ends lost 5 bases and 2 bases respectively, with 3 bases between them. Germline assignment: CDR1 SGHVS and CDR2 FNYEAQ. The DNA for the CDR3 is TGTGCCAGCAGCCCACAAGAGACCCAGTACTTC. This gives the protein CASSPQETQYF.

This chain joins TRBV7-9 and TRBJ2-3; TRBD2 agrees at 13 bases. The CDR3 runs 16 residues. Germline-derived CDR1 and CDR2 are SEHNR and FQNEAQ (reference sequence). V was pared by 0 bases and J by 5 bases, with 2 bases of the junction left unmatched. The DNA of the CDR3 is TGTGCCAGCAGCTTAGCGGGACTAGCGGGATTAGATACGCAGTATTTT. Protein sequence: CASSLAGLAGLDTQYF.

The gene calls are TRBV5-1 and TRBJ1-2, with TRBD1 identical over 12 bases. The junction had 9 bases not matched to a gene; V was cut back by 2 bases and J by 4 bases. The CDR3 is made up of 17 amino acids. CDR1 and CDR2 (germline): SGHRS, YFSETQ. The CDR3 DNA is TGCGCCAGCAGCTTAGGGACAGGGGGCTTCCGCGTCTATGGCTACACCTTC. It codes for CASSLGTGGFRVYGYTF. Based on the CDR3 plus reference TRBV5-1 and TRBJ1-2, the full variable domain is KAGVTQTPRYLIKTRGQQVTLSCSPISGHRSVSWYQQTPGQGLQFLFEYFSETQRNKGNFPGRFSGRQFSNSRSEMNVSTLELGDSALYLCASSLGTGGFRVYGYTFGSGTRLTVV.

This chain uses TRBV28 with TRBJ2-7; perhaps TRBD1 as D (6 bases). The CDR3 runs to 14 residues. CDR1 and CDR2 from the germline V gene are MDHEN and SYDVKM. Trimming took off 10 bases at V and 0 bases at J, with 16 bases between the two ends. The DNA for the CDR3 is TGTGCCATACGCGAGCAGGGGAGCTCCTACGAGCAGTACTTC. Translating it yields CAIREQGSSYEQYF.

DNA of the CDR3: TGTGCCAGCAGCTTGGTCGACAGGTACACTGAAGCTTTCTTT. Residues: CASSLVDRYTEAFF. V gene TRBV5-6 combines with J gene TRBJ1-1, with TRBD1 as a possible D gene (6 bases). V was clipped by 0 bases and J by 3 bases, with 9 bases between them. Germline CDR1 SGHDT, CDR2 YYEEEE. The CDR3 sequence is 14 residues long.

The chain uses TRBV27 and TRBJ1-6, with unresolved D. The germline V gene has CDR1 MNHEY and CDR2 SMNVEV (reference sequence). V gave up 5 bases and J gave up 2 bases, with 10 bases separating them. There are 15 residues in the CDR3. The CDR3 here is CASSPERTYNSPLHF. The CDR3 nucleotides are TGTGCCAGCAGTCCCGAGAGGACCTATAATTCACCCCTCCACTTT.

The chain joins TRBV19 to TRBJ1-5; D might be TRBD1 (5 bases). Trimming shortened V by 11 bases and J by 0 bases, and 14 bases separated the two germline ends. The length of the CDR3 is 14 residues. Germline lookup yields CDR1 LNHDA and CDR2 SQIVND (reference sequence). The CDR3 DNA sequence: TGTGCCGGGGCCAGACAGTATAGCAATCAGCCCCAGCATTTT. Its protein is CAGARQYSNQPQHF. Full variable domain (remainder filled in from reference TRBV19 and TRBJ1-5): DGGITQSPKYLFRKEGQNVTLSCEQNLNHDAMYWYRQDPGQGLRLIYYSQIVNDFQKGDIAEGYSVSREKKESFPLTVTSAQKNPTAFYLCAGARQYSNQPQHFGDGTRLSIL.

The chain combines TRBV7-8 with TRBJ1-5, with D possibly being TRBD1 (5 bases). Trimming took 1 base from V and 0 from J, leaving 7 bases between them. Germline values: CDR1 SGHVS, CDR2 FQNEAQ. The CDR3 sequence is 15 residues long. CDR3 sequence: CASSLGGGSNQPQHF. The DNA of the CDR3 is TGTGCCAGCAGCTTAGGTGGGGGTAGCAATCAGCCCCAGCATTTT.

The CDR3 loop is CASRRQGLGSSYEQYF. CDR3 nucleotide sequence: TGTGCCAGCAGGCGACAGGGACTAGGGAGCTCCTACGAGCAGTACTTC. V usage is TRBV27 and J usage is TRBJ2-7, with D possibly being TRBD2 (8 bases). CDR1 and CDR2 from the germline V gene are MNHEY and SMNVEV (reference sequence). The CDR3 totals 16 residues. V lost 6 bases, J lost 0 bases, and 18 bases lay in between.

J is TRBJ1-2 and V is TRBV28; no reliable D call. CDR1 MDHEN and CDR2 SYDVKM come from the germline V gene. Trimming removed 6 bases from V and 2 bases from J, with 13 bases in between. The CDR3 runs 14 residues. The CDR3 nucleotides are TGTGCCAGCAGGCTGGGGAGGGCCAACTATGGCTACACCTTC. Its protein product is CASRLGRANYGYTF.

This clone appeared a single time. The chain's CDR3 is CATSRGRSSPLHF. The CDR3 nucleotides are TGTGCCACCAGCAGAGGCCGGAGTTCACCCCTCCACTTT. The genes are TRBV15 and TRBJ1-6; D is uncertain. Trimming took 1 base from V and 9 from J, leaving 7 bases between them. CDR1 and CDR2 (germline): LNHNV, YYDKDF (reference sequence). The CDR3 is 13 amino acids.